The 19 T cell receptor beta chains below come from one sample, sequenced in a study of cytomegalovirus exposure and HLA in healthy donors. Produced via immunoSEQ multiplex PCR; TCRdb's table is partial and in-frame only. This sample has 110,000 or so clones, with more than 85% found just once. The sample was PBMCs. The receptors originated from a man aged 18 to 29 in good health and CMV-seropositive.

This sequence joins TRBV27 and TRBJ2-6; 8 bases map to TRBD1. Germline-derived CDR1 and CDR2 are MNHEY and SMNVEV (reference sequence). The CDR3 consists of 19 residues. The J segment lost 0 bases and the V segment lost 5 bases, leaving 12 bases of the junction unmatched. Here the CDR3 reads CASSGYSGTGVSGANVLTF. CDR3 DNA sequence: TGTGCCAGCAGTGGATACTCCGGGACAGGAGTCTCTGGGGCCAACGTCCTGACTTTC.

Here the CDR3 DNA reads TGTGCCAGCAGCTTAGGGTCCCAGGTCGGTAATGAGCAGTTCTTC. Residues: CASSLGSQVGNEQFF. The chain is built from TRBV7-7 and TRBJ2-1; no definite D call. Germline V gives CDR1 SSHAT, CDR2 FNYEAQ (reference sequence). V was cut by 1 base and J by 7 bases, with 14 bases left in between. The CDR3 totals 15 residues.

The V gene is TRBV10-3, the J gene TRBJ2-1; D is perhaps TRBD1 (6 bases). This CDR3 has 16 amino acids. Germline assignment: CDR1 ENHRY and CDR2 SYGVKD. Trimming cost V 2 bases and J 0 bases, with 11 bases left between them. The CDR3 protein is CAISETQGSSYNEQFF. The CDR3 coding sequence is TGTGCCATCAGTGAGACTCAGGGGAGCTCCTACAATGAGCAGTTCTTC.

The V and J genes are TRBV5-1 and TRBJ1-1; TRBD1 matches 9 bases. This CDR3 is 16 amino acids long. Germline CDR1 and CDR2: SGHRS and YFSETQ. V was clipped by 6 bases and J by 5 bases; unmatched bases: 14. CDR3 in amino acids: CASTWTGAPGRTEAFF. The CDR3 DNA is TGCGCCAGCACCTGGACAGGGGCCCCGGGAAGGACTGAAGCTTTCTTT.

This clone was counted only a few times. This rearrangement joins TRBV19 to TRBJ1-1; weak D call: TRBD1 (5 bases). The CDR3 runs 13 residues. Trimming stripped 4 bases from V and 2 bases from J, with 8 bases between. Per the germline V gene, CDR1 is LNHDA and CDR2 is SQIVND (reference sequence). This chain's CDR3 is CASSNRPNTEAFF. The DNA of the CDR3 is TGTGCCAGTAGTAACAGGCCAAACACTGAAGCTTTCTTT. Variable domain in full (rest from reference TRBV19 and TRBJ1-1): DGGITQSPKYLFRKEGQNVTLSCEQNLNHDAMYWYRQDPGQGLRLIYYSQIVNDFQKGDIAEGYSVSREKKESFPLTVTSAQKNPTAFYLCASSNRPNTEAFFGQGTRLTVV.

This chain uses TRBV29-1 with TRBJ1-5, with 10 bases matching TRBD1. Looked up from germline, CDR1 is SQVTM and CDR2 is ANQGSEA. The J segment lost 7 bases and the V segment lost 7 bases, leaving 4 bases of the junction unmatched. This CDR3 comprises 12 residues. In DNA, the CDR3 is TGCAGCGCTAGGGACAGGGGACAGCCCCAGCATTTT. Translated, it gives CSARDRGQPQHF.

The chain employs TRBV10-3 and TRBJ2-7; possibly TRBD1 for D (5 bases). Germline V gene sequence: CDR1 ENHRY, CDR2 SYGVKD. Between the trimmed V and J ends, which lost 7 bases and 2 bases, there was a span of 9 bases. The CDR3 covers 12 residues. CDR3 DNA: TGTGCCATCAAGGGGCAGACCTACGAGCAGTACTTC. It specifies CAIKGQTYEQYF.

The V call is TRBV5-4, the J call TRBJ2-2; 9 bases match TRBD2. The junction had 1 base not matched to a gene; V was cut back by 4 bases and J by 0 bases. Germline CDR1 reads SGHNT; CDR2 reads YYREEE (reference sequence). This CDR3 has 15 residues. The CDR3 is CASSLAGTNTGELFF. In nucleotides, the CDR3 is TGTGCCAGCAGCCTAGCGGGGACGAACACCGGGGAGCTGTTTTTT.

J is TRBJ1-2 and V is TRBV25-1; 8 nucleotides agree with TRBD1. The CDR3 has 17 amino acids. Germline assignment: CDR1 MGHDK and CDR2 SYGVNS. Germline trimming cut 2 bases from V and 8 bases from J; bases unmatched to any gene: 16. The CDR3 reads CASSEPPRGPGGGGYTF. The CDR3 bases are TGTGCCAGCAGTGAACCCCCGAGGGGGCCAGGGGGCGGAGGCTACACCTTC.

The chain recombines TRBV7-7 with TRBJ2-5; 11 bases fit TRBD2. CDR1 and CDR2 (germline): SSHAT, FNYEAQ (reference sequence). CDR3 size: 15 residues. Losses at the gene ends were 1 base for V and 3 bases for J; bases not matched to a gene: 1. Written as DNA, the CDR3 is TGTGCCAGCAGCTTAGGGGGACTAGCGGAAGAGACCCAGTACTTC. Protein product: CASSLGGLAEETQYF. Full variable domain (remainder filled in from reference TRBV7-7 and TRBJ2-5): GAGVSQSPRYKVTKRGQDVTLRCDPISSHATLYWYQQALGQGPEFLTYFNYEAQPDKSGLPSDRFSAERPEGSISTLTIQRTEQRDSAMYRCASSLGGLAEETQYFGPGTRLLVL.

This clone was seen only a few times. The V gene is TRBV5-1, the J gene TRBJ2-4; D not resolved. This CDR3 has 14 amino acids. Germline V gives CDR1 SGHRS, CDR2 YFSETQ. Trimming cost V 4 bases and J 0 bases, with 8 bases left between them. In nucleotides, the CDR3 is TGCGCCAGCAGCCCCACAGTAGCCAAAAACATTCAGTACTTC. Translating gives CASSPTVAKNIQYF. Full variable domain (remainder filled in from reference TRBV5-1 and TRBJ2-4): KAGVTQTPRYLIKTRGQQVTLSCSPISGHRSVSWYQQTPGQGLQFLFEYFSETQRNKGNFPGRFSGRQFSNSRSEMNVSTLELGDSALYLCASSPTVAKNIQYFGAGTRLSVL.

This chain connects TRBV5-6 to TRBJ1-2; 8 bases agree with TRBD1. The CDR3 is 16 residues long. V lost 0 bases and J lost 4; bases outside the gene matches: 8. Germline-derived CDR1 and CDR2 are SGHDT and YYEEEE. As DNA, the CDR3 is TGTGCCAGCAGCTTGGTCGACAGGGGCCCCACCTATGGCTACACCTTC. Encoded protein: CASSLVDRGPTYGYTF. The full variable domain, in which reference TRBV5-6 and TRBJ1-2 provide the parts outside the CDR3, is DAGVTQSPTHLIKTRGQQVTLRCSPKSGHDTVSWYQQALGQGPQFIFQYYEEEERQRGNFPDRFSGHQFPNYSSELNVNALLLGDSALYLCASSLVDRGPTYGYTFGSGTRLTVV.

The V gene is TRBV18, the J gene TRBJ2-3, with a possible D match to TRBD1 (5 bases). The germline CDR1 and CDR2 sequences are KGHSH and LQKENI. The CDR3 is made up of 15 amino acids. V was shortened by 2 bases and J by 6 bases, with 15 bases between the two germline ends. CDR3 sequence: CASSPSATPGDTQYF. CDR3 DNA sequence: TGTGCCAGCTCACCATCGGCCACACCAGGGGATACGCAGTATTTT.

In this sample, this clone turned up many times. The rearrangement links TRBV5-8 to TRBJ1-6; D is uncertain. V was clipped by 2 bases and J by 11 bases, with 11 bases between them. Germline loops: CDR1 SGHTS, CDR2 YDEGEE. There are 13 residues in the CDR3. The CDR3, as DNA: TGTGCCAGCAGCTTAGAGCGGGGAGCACCCCTCCACTTT. This encodes CASSLERGAPLHF.

The chain recombines TRBV7-6 with TRBJ1-1; D remains unclear. The CDR3 runs to 15 residues. V was pared by 5 bases and J by 3 bases, with 16 bases between. Germline V gene lookup returns CDR1 SGHVS and CDR2 FNYEAQ. The CDR3: CASSRIGGGYTEAFF. In DNA form, the CDR3 reads TGTGCCAGCAGCCGAATAGGAGGAGGCTACACTGAAGCTTTCTTT. The full variable domain, in which reference TRBV7-6 and TRBJ1-1 provide the parts outside the CDR3, is GAGVSQSPRYKVTKRGQDVALRCDPISGHVSLYWYRQALGQGPEFLTYFNYEAQQDKSGLPNDRFSAERPEGSISTLTIQRTEQRDSAMYRCASSRIGGGYTEAFFGQGTRLTVV.

This clone was counted between two and nine times. CDR3 loop: CASSVAGFTEAFF. CDR3 in DNA: TGTGCCAGCAGCGTAGCGGGGTTCACTGAAGCTTTCTTT. This chain connects TRBV9 to TRBJ1-1; D not certain. The germline gives CDR1 SGDLS, CDR2 YYNGEE. CDR3 length equals 13 residues. With 0 bases removed from V and 4 bases from J, the gap between germline ends came to 7 bases.

V and J are TRBV6-5 and TRBJ2-3, with D possibly being TRBD2 (5 bases). The CDR3 has 11 residues. Between the trimmed V and J ends, which lost 7 bases and 5 bases, there was a span of 7 bases. CDR1 is MNHEY, CDR2 SVGAGI, per germline. The CDR3 sequence is CASTRGDTQYF. Written as DNA, the CDR3 is TGTGCCAGCACCCGGGGAGATACGCAGTATTTT.

The rearrangement links TRBV5-6 to TRBJ2-7, with 9 bases fitting TRBD1. The ends lost 2 bases at V and 7 bases at J; junction bases unmatched: 13. Per germline, CDR1 SGHDT and CDR2 YYEEEE. This CDR3 region has 16 residues. The CDR3 DNA is TGTGCCAGCAGCTTATTTCCCGGGACAGGGTCAGGGGAGCAGTACTTC. It translates to CASSLFPGTGSGEQYF.

This clone showed up just a few times. The V call is TRBV4-2, the J call TRBJ1-3; D gene ambiguous. Germline CDR1 is LGHNA and CDR2 is YNFKEQ. The CDR3 is 15 amino acids. V was trimmed by 4 bases and J by 0 bases, leaving 10 bases between them. CDR3 amino acids: CASSRDNNSGNTIYF. The CDR3 coding sequence is TGTGCCAGCAGCCGCGACAATAACTCTGGAAACACCATATATTTT.